This is a list of T cell receptor beta chains from one sample in a study of blood T cell repertoires in COVID-19. The table came from immunoSEQ multiplex PCR; TCRdb's copy has only in-frame clones and leaves some out. The profile shows around 280,000 clones, around 85% of them singletons. Material for sequencing was PBMCs or T cells enriched from blood (not recorded which). The receptors derive from a woman aged 40 to 50 who had recovered from COVID-19. The CDR3 runs from the conserved cysteine through the conserved F or W. Each record gives: CDR3 protein, CDR3 DNA, clone size, V gene, J gene, D gene. A D gene is named only where the DNA matches it firmly. The size field is filled for only some rows; it gives once, few, many or a size class.

CDR3: CSVQVAYNEQFF; DNA: TGCAGCGTTCAGGTTGCCTACAATGAGCAGTTCTTC; size: once; V: TRBV29-1; J: TRBJ2-1; D: .
CDR3: CASSPYMTGTNTGELFF; DNA: TGTGCCAGCTCACCCTATATGACAGGGACCAACACCGGGGAGCTGTTTTTT; size: .; V: TRBV18; J: TRBJ2-2; D: TRBD1
CDR3: CASSLGDAGTGNTIYF; DNA: TGTGCCAGCAGCTTAGGCGACGCAGGGACTGGAAACACCATATATTTT; size: .; V: TRBV7-9; J: TRBJ1-3; D: .
CDR3: CASSLDRGETQYF; DNA: TGCGCCAGCAGCCTAGACAGGGGAGAGACCCAGTACTTC; size: few; V: TRBV4-3; J: TRBJ2-5; D: TRBD1
CDR3: CAWSAQQSSYNEQFF; DNA: TGTGCCTGGTCGGCACAGCAGAGCTCCTACAATGAGCAGTTCTTC; size: .; V: TRBV30; J: TRBJ2-1; D: .
CDR3: CAWSWRDLSGNTIYF; DNA: TGTGCCTGGAGTTGGAGGGACCTGTCTGGAAACACCATATATTTT; size: .; V: TRBV30; J: TRBJ1-3; D: .
CDR3: CASNDRGDTEAFF; DNA: TGTGCCAGCAATGACAGGGGGGACACTGAAGCTTTCTTT; size: .; V: TRBV12-3/TRBV12-4; J: TRBJ1-1; D: TRBD1
CDR3: CAWSVRGRSPLHF; DNA: TGTGCCTGGAGTGTACGCGGGAGGTCACCCCTCCACTTT; size: .; V: TRBV30; J: TRBJ1-6; D: .
CDR3: CASSWTSADTGELFF; DNA: TGCGCCAGCAGCTGGACTAGCGCGGACACCGGGGAGCTGTTTTTT; size: .; V: TRBV5-1; J: TRBJ2-2; D: TRBD2
CDR3: CASSPRGGGYEQYF; DNA: TGTGCCAGCAGTCCCCGGGGAGGGGGTTACGAGCAGTACTTC; size: .; V: TRBV6-5; J: TRBJ2-7; D: .
CDR3: CASTTRLGKLFF; DNA: TGTGCCAGCACAACTCGTCTAGGAAAACTGTTTTTT; size: .; V: TRBV28; J: TRBJ1-4; D: .
CDR3: CARSPKVGELVYF; DNA: TGTGCCAGAAGCCCGAAGGTCGGGGAGTTAGTGTATTTT; size: .; V: TRBV5-3; J: TRBJ2-3; D: .
CDR3: CASSLTTLGNTEAFF; DNA: TGTGCCAGCAGCTTAACGACTTTAGGAAACACTGAAGCTTTCTTT; size: .; V: TRBV7-3; J: TRBJ1-1; D: .
CDR3: CASSILERSSSYNEQFF; DNA: TGTGCCAGCAGCATATTGGAGCGCTCCAGCTCCTACAATGAGCAGTTCTTC; size: .; V: TRBV7-9; J: TRBJ2-1; D: .
CDR3: CASSLSMGRQETQYF; DNA: TGTGCCAGCAGCTTATCCATGGGGCGGCAAGAGACCCAGTACTTC; size: .; V: TRBV7-2; J: TRBJ2-5; D: .
CDR3: CASRRTGGNSPLHF; DNA: TGTGCCAGCAGAAGGACAGGGGGCAATTCACCCCTCCACTTT; size: .; V: TRBV7-2; J: TRBJ1-6; D: TRBD1
CDR3: CALGAVYGYTF; DNA: TGTGCCCTGGGGGCCGTCTATGGCTACACCTTC; size: .; V: TRBV30; J: TRBJ1-2; D: .
CDR3: CASSLRGSSYNEQFF; DNA: TGTGCCAGCAGTTTACGGGGTAGCTCCTACAATGAGCAGTTCTTC; size: .; V: TRBV28; J: TRBJ2-1; D: .
CDR3: CASSVSGTRTYNEQFF; DNA: TGTGCCAGCAGCGTGTCCGGGACTAGAACCTACAATGAGCAGTTCTTC; size: .; V: TRBV9; J: TRBJ2-1; D: TRBD2
CDR3: CASSDGSRFNTMGEQFF; DNA: TGTGCCAGCAGCGACGGATCTAGGTTCAACACCATGGGTGAGCAGTTCTTC; size: .; V: TRBV7-8; J: TRBJ2-1; D: .